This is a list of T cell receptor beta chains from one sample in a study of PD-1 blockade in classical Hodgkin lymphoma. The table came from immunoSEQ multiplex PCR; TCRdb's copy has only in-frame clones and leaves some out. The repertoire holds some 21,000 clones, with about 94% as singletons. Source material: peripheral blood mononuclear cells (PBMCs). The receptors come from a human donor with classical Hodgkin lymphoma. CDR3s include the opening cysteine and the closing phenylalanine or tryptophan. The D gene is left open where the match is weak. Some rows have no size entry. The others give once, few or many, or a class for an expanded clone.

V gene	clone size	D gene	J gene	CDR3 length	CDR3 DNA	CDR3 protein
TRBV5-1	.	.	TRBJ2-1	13	TGCGCCAGCAGCCCCGTCACCTACAATGAGCAGTTCTTC	CASSPVTYNEQFF
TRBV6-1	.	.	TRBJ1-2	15	TGTGCCAGCAGTGAAATGGGAGACGGGGGGCTTGGCTACACCTTC	CASSEMGDGGLGYTF
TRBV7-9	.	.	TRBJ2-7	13	TGTGCCAGCAGCTTAGCCGGACTGAACGAGCAGTACTTC	CASSLAGLNEQYF
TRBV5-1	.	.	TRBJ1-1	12	TGCGCCAGCAGCTTATTCAACACTGAAGCTTTCTTT	CASSLFNTEAFF
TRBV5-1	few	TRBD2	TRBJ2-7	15	TGCGCCAGCAGCTTGGTGGCTAGCGGGGGGGCCGGGCAGTACTTC	CASSLVASGGAGQYF
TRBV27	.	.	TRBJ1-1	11	TGTGCCAGCGCCAGTTGGCGGGTGATGATCTTT	CASASWRVMIF
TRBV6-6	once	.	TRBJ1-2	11	TGTGCCAGCAGCCTTCGGACCGGCTACACCTTC	CASSLRTGYTF
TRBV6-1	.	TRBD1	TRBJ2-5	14	TGTGCCAGCAGTAGGGACAGGGTAGATGAGACCCAGTACTTC	CASSRDRVDETQYF
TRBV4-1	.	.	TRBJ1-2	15	TGCGCCAGCAGCCAAGGGAGGGGGGGCGACTATGGCTACACCTTC	CASSQGRGGDYGYTF
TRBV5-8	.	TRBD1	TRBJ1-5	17	TGTGCCAGCAGCAAGGACTTGGGACAGGGCGACAATCAGCCCCAGCATTTT	CASSKDLGQGDNQPQHF
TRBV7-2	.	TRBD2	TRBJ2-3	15	TGTGCCAGCAGCTTAGAGGGCGGGGGGGCAGATACGCAGTATTTT	CASSLEGGGADTQYF
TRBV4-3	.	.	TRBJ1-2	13	TGCGCCAGCAGCCAAGTTTGGGGATATGGCTACACCTTC	CASSQVWGYGYTF
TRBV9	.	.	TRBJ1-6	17	TGTGCCAGCAGCGGGGATCTCGCCCTCAGTCGTAATTCACCCCTCCACTTT	CASSGDLALSRNSPLHF
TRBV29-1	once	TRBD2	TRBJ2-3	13	TGCAGCGTTGATGCGGGGGGTGGGGATACGCAGTATTTT	CSVDAGGGDTQYF
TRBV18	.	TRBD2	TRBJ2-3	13	TGTGCCAGCTTAGCTAGCGGGGCAGATACGCAGTATTTT	CASLASGADTQYF
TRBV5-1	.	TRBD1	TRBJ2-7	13	TGCGCCAGCAGACAGGGGGTATCCTACGAGCAGTACTTC	CASRQGVSYEQYF
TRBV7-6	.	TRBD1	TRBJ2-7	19	TGTGCCAGCAGCTTACCGAGGGCCCTCAAATCACAGGGGGCGTACGAGCAGTACTTC	CASSLPRALKSQGAYEQYF
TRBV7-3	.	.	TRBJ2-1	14	TGTGCCAGCAGCTTAAATCCAGACTACAATGAGCAGTTCTTC	CASSLNPDYNEQFF
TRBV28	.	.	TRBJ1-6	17	TGTGCCAGCAAGACCAGGTGGGCGAGCTCCTATAATTCACCCCTCCACTTT	CASKTRWASSYNSPLHF
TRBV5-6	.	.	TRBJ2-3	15	TGTGCCAGCAGCGCCGGGACCGCGAGCACAGATACGCAGTATTTT	CASSAGTASTDTQYF
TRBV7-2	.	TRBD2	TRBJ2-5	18	TGTGCCAGCAGCTTAGAGTCCTCCCTAGCGGGGTACCAAGAGACCCAGTACTTC	CASSLESSLAGYQETQYF
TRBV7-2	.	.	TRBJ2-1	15	TGTGCCAGCAGCTTAGAAGGGTATCCCTACAATGAGCAGTTCTTC	CASSLEGYPYNEQFF
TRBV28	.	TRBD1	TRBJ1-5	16	TGTGCCAGCAGCCCCTGGGACAGGGGCGTCACGGAGCCCCAGCATTTT	CASSPWDRGVTEPQHF
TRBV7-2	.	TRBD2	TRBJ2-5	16	TGTGCCAGCAGCTCAGGGACTAGCGGGGCCCGGGGGACCCAGTACTTC	CASSSGTSGARGTQYF
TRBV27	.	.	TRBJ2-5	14	TGTGCCAGCAGTTTGATAGGGACTCTAGAGACCCAGTACTTC	CASSLIGTLETQYF
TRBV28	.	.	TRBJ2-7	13	TGTGCCAGCCACCCACAGGAGGGCTACGAGCAGTACTTC	CASHPQEGYEQYF
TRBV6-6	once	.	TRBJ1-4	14	TGTGCCAGCAGATCCGACCGGGCAGGGGAAAAACTGTTTTTT	CASRSDRAGEKLFF
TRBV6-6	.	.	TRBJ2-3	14	TGTGCCAGCAGTTACCGGACGGTCACAGATACGCAGTATTTT	CASSYRTVTDTQYF
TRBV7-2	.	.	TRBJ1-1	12	TGTGCCAGCAGCTTAAGGTGGACTGAAGCTTTCTTT	CASSLRWTEAFF